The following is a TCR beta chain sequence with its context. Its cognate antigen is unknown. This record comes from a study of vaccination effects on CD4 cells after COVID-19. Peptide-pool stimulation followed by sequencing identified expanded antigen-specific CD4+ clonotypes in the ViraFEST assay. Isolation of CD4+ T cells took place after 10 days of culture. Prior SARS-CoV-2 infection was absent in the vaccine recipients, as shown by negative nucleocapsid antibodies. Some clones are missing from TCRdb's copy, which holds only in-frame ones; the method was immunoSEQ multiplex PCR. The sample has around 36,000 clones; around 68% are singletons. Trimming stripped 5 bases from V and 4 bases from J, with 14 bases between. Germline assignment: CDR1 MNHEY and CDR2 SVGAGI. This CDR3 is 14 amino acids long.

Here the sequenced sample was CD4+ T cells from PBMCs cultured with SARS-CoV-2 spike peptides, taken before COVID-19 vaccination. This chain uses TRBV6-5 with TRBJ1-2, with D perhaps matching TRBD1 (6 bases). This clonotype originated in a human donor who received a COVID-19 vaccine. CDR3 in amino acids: CASSTQGFAYGYTF. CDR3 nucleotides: TGTGCCAGCAGTACGCAGGGGTTTGCCTATGGCTACACCTTC.